This T cell receptor (beta chain) was recorded in a study of CD8 T cells in Susac syndrome. The CDR3 contains 14 residues. V dropped 0 bases and J dropped 3 bases, with 9 bases sitting between them. Germline values: CDR1 LNHNV, CDR2 YYDKDF (reference sequence). Reverse transcription of roughly 0.45 to 1 ug RNA was performed with random hexamers. MiXCR was run by TCRdb on the immunoSEQ multiplex PCR reads, yielding one entry per CDR3 protein. Of 180,000 or so distinct CDR3 sequences listed, about 93% were seen once; the top ten hold around 0.15%. This chain connects TRBV15 to TRBJ2-7; weak D call: TRBD1 (6 bases). Sequencing used CD4+ T cells from PBMCs. This receptor was identified in a human donor in good health. CDR3 amino acids: CATSREAGVYEQYF. In DNA form, the CDR3 reads TGTGCCACCAGCAGAGAGGCAGGGGTCTACGAGCAGTACTTC.